The 9 T cell receptor beta chains given below trace back to one sample, sequenced in a study of long-term antiretroviral therapy in people with HIV. Researchers report immunoSEQ v3.0 was run at survey level. Profiling relied on immunoSEQ multiplex PCR, and the TCRdb table lists in-frame clones only, not all of them. The sample contains 9,500 to 15,000 clones, approximately 83% of which appear only once. The sequencing here drew on unsorted PBMCs, taken 3.4 years after starting antiretroviral therapy. All receptors derive from a middle-aged man with HIV.

The chain couples TRBV6-1 to TRBJ2-5; no definite D call. Per germline, CDR1 MNHNS and CDR2 SASEGT. Trimming removed 2 bases at V and 5 bases at J, with 6 bases between. The CDR3 is 12 amino acids. The CDR3 here is CASSERAETQYF. The CDR3 nucleotides read TGTGCCAGCAGTGAAAGGGCGGAGACCCAGTACTTC.

The chain carries TRBV18 and TRBJ1-4, with D possibly TRBD1 on 5 matching bases. V lost 4 bases and J lost 8, with 11 bases in between. The CDR3 spans 13 residues. Germline CDR1 is KGHSH and CDR2 is LQKENI. CDR3 region: CASSQGQREKLFF. As DNA, the CDR3 is TGTGCCAGCTCACAGGGGCAGAGGGAAAAACTGTTTTTT.

V is TRBV28 and J is TRBJ1-2; tentatively, D is TRBD1 (6 bases). Germline V lookup: CDR1 MDHEN, CDR2 SYDVKM. V lost 6 bases and J 4 bases, leaving 18 bases between the germline ends. The CDR3 is 15 residues long. The DNA of the CDR3 is TGTGCCAGCAGGGGAGGGACAACGGACTTCTATGGCTACACCTTC. Translated, it gives CASRGGTTDFYGYTF.

In its sample, this clone was seen a few times. The V gene is TRBV20-1, the J gene TRBJ2-7; no reliable D call. Looked up from germline, CDR1 is DFQATT and CDR2 is SNEGSKA (reference sequence). This CDR3 comprises 11 residues. The V and J ends lost 3 bases and 3 bases respectively, with 6 bases between them. CDR3 in DNA: TGCAGTGCTAGGTGGGACTACGAGCAGTACTTC. Protein sequence: CSARWDYEQYF.

The count of this clone is one. The chain uses TRBV11-2 and TRBJ2-5; 7 bases fit TRBD2. Trimming took 5 bases from V and 3 from J; bases not matched to a gene: 9. The CDR3 sequence is 15 residues long. Germline CDR1 is SGHAT and CDR2 is FQNNGV. DNA of the CDR3: TGTGCCAGCAGCGCCAGAGCGGGATCGGAAGAGACCCAGTACTTC. This encodes CASSARAGSEETQYF.

This CDR3 reads CAISERGQGLNTEAFF. The CDR3 DNA sequence: TGTGCCATCAGTGAGCGAGGGCAGGGCTTGAACACTGAAGCTTTCTTT. The chain links TRBV10-3 to TRBJ1-1, with D perhaps TRBD1 (5 bases). The CDR3 runs to 16 residues. Germline lookup yields CDR1 ENHRY and CDR2 SYGVKD. Trimming cost V 2 bases and J 0 bases, with 13 bases left between them.

The gene calls are TRBV6-5 and TRBJ2-2, with D unresolved. CDR1 is MNHEY and CDR2 is SVGAGI in the germline V gene. V lost 4 bases, J lost 6 bases, and 6 bases lay in between. The CDR3 is made up of 12 amino acids. CDR3 bases: TGTGCCAGCAGTTTCCAGCCCGGGGAGCTGTTTTTT. Encoded protein: CASSFQPGELFF.

The V gene is TRBV5-1, the J gene TRBJ1-1; TRBD1 agrees at 10 bases. Trimming cost V 3 bases and J 1 base; bases outside gene matches: 0. Germline V lookup: CDR1 SGHRS, CDR2 YFSETQ. The CDR3 is 14 residues long. The CDR3 DNA is TGCGCCAGCAGCTGGACAGGGGGGAACACTGAAGCTTTCTTT. Amino acids: CASSWTGGNTEAFF.

The chain couples TRBV9 to TRBJ1-1; D might be TRBD1 (5 bases). The germline V and J ends were trimmed by 0 bases and 7 bases, with 13 bases remaining between them. This CDR3 has 14 amino acids. Germline V gives CDR1 SGDLS, CDR2 YYNGEE. In nucleotides, the CDR3 is TGTGCCAGCAGCGTAGTGGAGGGGAGAGATGAAGCTTTCTTT. It yields the protein CASSVVEGRDEAFF.